The clone carrying this T cell receptor beta chain has only a few counts. The sample comes from a study of early T cells in non-severe SARS-CoV-2 infection. Study-wide background: Sequencing of bulk RNA from unsorted whole blood was done, without chain pairing.

Trimming took 6 bases from V and 1 from J, leaving 16 bases between them. The CDR3 contains 14 residues. Germline loops: CDR1 DFQATT, CDR2 SNEGSKA (reference sequence). As part of library construction, unique molecular identifiers were attached to individual cDNA molecules. In TCRdb, the 5' RACE reads were re-called with MiXCR into one record per CDR3 protein. The top ten clones hold roughly 3.5% of a sample with some 60,000 distinct CDR3 sequences, less than 9.5% of them seen once. The chain carries TRBV20-1 and TRBJ2-7; D ambiguous. Material for sequencing was whole blood. This clonotype was sampled from an adult who was a healthcare worker with PCR-confirmed SARS-CoV-2 infection or an uninfected control (not recorded which). The CDR3 DNA reads as TGCAGTGCCTTGCTCCGGCGCCAGTCCTACGAGCAGTACTTC. As protein: CSALLRRQSYEQYF.